These 18 T cell receptor beta chains originate from one sample sequenced in a study of blood T cells in healthy people across ages. It was with a sample-barcoded 5' primer and a J-beta primer mix that a second PCR of roughly 7 to 12 cycles was run. Using its own MiXCR run on the 5' RACE reads, TCRdb lists one record per CDR3 protein. The data contain 700,000 to 900,000 distinct CDR3 sequences, roughly 50% of them singletons. The source material was blood. Every receptor here comes from a man older than 75 in good health.

The chain is built from TRBV11-2 and TRBJ1-1, with unresolved D. V was cut by 8 bases and J by 7 bases, with 5 bases left in between. CDR1 and CDR2 from the germline V gene are SGHAT and FQNNGV. There are 9 residues in the CDR3. CDR3 amino acids: CASGLEAFF. The CDR3, as DNA: TGTGCCAGCGGCCTTGAAGCTTTCTTT.

V gene TRBV18 combines with J gene TRBJ2-5; D unclear. V was pared by 6 bases and J by 10 bases, with 9 bases between. This CDR3 region has 10 residues. Germline V gene data show CDR1 as KGHSH and CDR2 as LQKENI. CDR3 amino acids: CASSLWDQYF. CDR3 bases: TGTGCCAGCTCCCTGTGGGACCAGTACTTC.

The V call is TRBV4-1, the J call TRBJ1-6; possible D gene TRBD1, 5 bases. This CDR3 contains 18 residues. V was shortened by 5 bases and J by 10 bases, with 27 bases between the two germline ends. The germline V gene has CDR1 MGHRA and CDR2 YSYEKL. Written as DNA, the CDR3 is TGCGCCAGCAGCACGAACCGGGGCCTGCGCGCTTGGGGCTCACCCCTCCACTTT. Translation gives CASSTNRGLRAWGSPLHF.

The chain has TRBV12-3 or TRBV12-4 and TRBJ2-3; D tentatively fits TRBD1 or TRBD2 (5 bases each). The CDR3 has 14 amino acids. The ends were cut back, 4 bases at V and 8 bases at J, with 16 bases in the middle. This chain's CDR3 is CASSSRDPHSTQYF. The CDR3 bases are TGTGCCAGCAGTTCCCGGGACCCCCATTCTACGCAGTATTTT.

With regard to this clonotype: The junction and the germline gene differ at one end; a read error may be behind it. This chain links TRBV28 with TRBJ2-1; 7 nucleotides line up with TRBD2. CDR1 and CDR2 (germline): MDHEN, SYDVKM. The CDR3 is 15 amino acids. CDR3 region: CVSSLRRGSYNEQFF. CDR3 bases: TGTGTCAGCAGTTTACGTCGCGGGAGTTACAATGAGCAGTTCTTC.

The gene calls are TRBV7-9 and TRBJ1-2; 8 nucleotides match TRBD1. This CDR3 has 14 residues. V shed 5 bases, J shed 8 bases, and the junction held 10 bases outside the gene matches. Germline-derived CDR1 and CDR2 are SEHNR and FQNEAQ (reference sequence). This CDR3 is CASSPPDREGGYTF. The CDR3 DNA reads as TGTGCCAGCAGCCCTCCGGACAGGGAGGGCGGCTACACCTTC.

The chain couples TRBV20-1 to TRBJ2-1, with 14 nucleotides matching TRBD2. Germline lookup yields CDR1 DFQATT and CDR2 SNEGSKA (reference sequence). CDR3 length equals 16 residues. V lost 3 bases and J lost 7; bases outside the gene matches: 8. The CDR3 here is CSARRPGLAGVNEQFF. As DNA, the CDR3 is TGCAGTGCTAGGCGCCCGGGACTAGCGGGAGTAAATGAGCAGTTCTTC.

The CDR3 nucleotides are TGTGCCATCAGTGGGATCCCCCAGGCCTATGGCTACACCTTC. This codes for CAISGIPQAYGYTF. This chain connects TRBV10-3 to TRBJ1-2; D is undetermined. Germline CDR1 ENHRY, CDR2 SYGVKD. Trimming stripped 4 bases from V and 4 bases from J, with 13 bases between. The CDR3 is 14 amino acids.

This clonotype was seen just once. The chain combines TRBV6-2 or TRBV6-3 with TRBJ2-2; 7 bases fit TRBD2. The CDR3 runs to 13 residues. CDR1 MNHEY and CDR2 SVGEGT come from the germline V gene. J lost 6 bases, V lost 5 bases, and 3 bases had no gene match. The CDR3 spells CASSTTSSGELFF. The CDR3 DNA sequence: TGTGCCAGCAGTACGACTAGCTCCGGGGAGCTGTTTTTT.

The V and J genes are TRBV20-1 and TRBJ2-4; the D gene is possibly TRBD1 (7 bases). The J call may be faulty, since TRBJ2-7 better matches the DNA end. Germline assignment: CDR1 DFQATT and CDR2 SNEGSKA (reference sequence). CDR3 length: 13 residues. CDR3 region: CSARDQGGYEQYF. The CDR3 region has the DNA TGCAGTGCTAGAGACCAGGGGGGATACGAGCAGTACTTC.

The V gene is TRBV5-1, the J gene TRBJ1-1; 7 bases align to TRBD1. V trimming: 3 bases; J trimming: 0 bases; junction bases outside the gene matches: 2. Germline V gives CDR1 SGHRS, CDR2 YFSETQ. The CDR3 consists of 14 residues. For the CDR3, the DNA is TGCGCCAGCAGCTGGGACAGTATGAACACTGAAGCTTTCTTT. This codes for CASSWDSMNTEAFF.

The chain uses TRBV20-1 and TRBJ1-1; no clear D gene. CDR1 is DFQATT, CDR2 SNEGSKA, per germline (reference sequence). V was cut by 4 bases and J by 0 bases, with 9 bases left in between. The CDR3 has 13 residues. This chain's CDR3 is CSATPGLNTEAFF. DNA for the CDR3: TGCAGTGCTACCCCAGGACTGAACACTGAAGCTTTCTTT.

The chain recombines TRBV5-1 with TRBJ2-4, with 9 bases fitting TRBD2. The J call may be faulty, since TRBJ2-7 better matches the DNA end. This CDR3 has 16 residues. Germline values: CDR1 SGHRS, CDR2 YFSETQ. CDR3 in DNA: TGCGCCAGCAGCTTGCTGGGGGGGACTAGCTTGTACGAGCAGTACTTC. Its protein is CASSLLGGTSLYEQYF.

V gene TRBV2 combines with J gene TRBJ1-4; D ambiguous. Trimming stripped 7 bases from V and 6 bases from J, with 12 bases between. Germline V gene lookup returns CDR1 SNHLY and CDR2 FYNNEI. The CDR3 consists of 13 residues. The CDR3 region is CASMGSAYEKLFF. CDR3 bases: TGTGCCAGCATGGGGTCGGCGTATGAAAAACTGTTTTTT.

The chain joins TRBV9 to TRBJ2-4; TRBD2 matches 7 bases. The CDR3 is made up of 16 amino acids. With 0 bases clipped from V and 5 bases from J, the junction kept 8 bases outside the gene matches. In germline, CDR1 is SGDLS, CDR2 YYNGEE. CDR3 residues: CASSVAAGRTQNIQYF. As DNA, the CDR3 is TGTGCCAGCAGCGTAGCGGCCGGGAGGACACAAAACATTCAGTACTTC. The variable domain in full, completed from reference TRBV9 and TRBJ2-4, reads DSGVTQTPKHLITATGQRVTLRCSPRSGDLSVYWYQQSLDQGLQFLIQYYNGEERAKGNILERFSAQQFPDLHSELNLSSLELGDSALYFCASSVAAGRTQNIQYFGAGTRLSVL.

The rearrangement uses TRBV4-2 and TRBJ2-3; D could derive from TRBD1 or TRBD2 (5 bases each). The CDR3 spans 17 residues. The germline V gene encodes CDR1 LGHNA and CDR2 YNFKEQ. Trimming took 1 base from V and 14 from J, leaving 28 bases between them. CDR3 in DNA: TGTGCCAGCAGCCAAGGGTCAATGGGGCGCGGGCACAGATACGCGTATTTT. Translation gives CASSQGSMGRGHRYAYF.

This clonotype came up a few times. The rearrangement uses TRBV20-1 and TRBJ2-4, with 7 bases matching TRBD1. This CDR3 is 11 amino acids long. The germline gives CDR1 DFQATT, CDR2 SNEGSKA (reference sequence). The CDR3 region is CRVDRENIQYF. The CDR3 DNA sequence: TGCAGAGTCGACAGGGAAAACATTCAGTACTTC.

This clonotype has more than one count but fewer than ten. The rearrangement links TRBV2 to TRBJ2-5; D is possibly TRBD2 (6 bases). CDR1 and CDR2 (germline): SNHLY, FYNNEI. This CDR3 contains 12 residues. V shed 0 bases and J shed 7 bases, with 6 bases lying between them. The CDR3 region is CASSEAGGTQYF. The CDR3 DNA sequence: TGTGCCAGCAGTGAAGCCGGGGGGACCCAGTACTTC.